Listed below are T cell receptor beta chains from one sample, sequenced in a study of T cells in Graves' hyperthyroidism and ophthalmopathy. TCRdb reanalysed the multiplex PCR reads using MiXCR and keeps one entry per CDR3 protein. The sample lists about 500,000 distinct CDR3 sequences; 40% to 50% were seen once. The sequencing sample was made of peripheral blood or thyroid tissue (not recorded which). These receptors originate from an adult woman with Graves' disease, either hyperthyroidism or ophthalmopathy (not recorded which). Both conserved end residues are part of each CDR3. The order of the fields is CDR3 length, clone size, D gene, J gene, V gene, CDR3 protein, CDR3 DNA. A D gene is named only where the DNA matches it firmly. Size is omitted from some rows. Given values are once, few, many or a class for expanded clones.

length: 15; size: few; D: .; J: TRBJ2-2; V: TRBV6-5; CDR3: CASSTYEKKAGELFF; DNA: TGTGCCAGCAGTACCTACGAGAAAAAGGCCGGGGAGCTGTTTTTT
length: 13; size: .; D: TRBD1; J: TRBJ1-2; V: TRBV9; CDR3: CASSAGTGEGYTF; DNA: TGTGCCAGCAGCGCAGGGACAGGGGAAGGCTACACCTTC
length: 14; size: .; D: .; J: TRBJ1-3; V: TRBV4-1; CDR3: CASSQAVVGDTIYF; DNA: TGCGCCAGCAGCCAAGCAGTCGTCGGGGACACCATATATTTT
length: 17; size: few; D: TRBD1; J: TRBJ1-2; V: TRBV2; CDR3: CASRPLSGQGGDYGYTF; DNA: TGTGCCAGCAGACCACTCTCCGGACAGGGGGGCGACTATGGCTACACCTTC
length: 13; size: .; D: .; J: TRBJ1-1; V: TRBV5-1; CDR3: CASSLAGRSEAFF; DNA: TGCGCCAGCAGCTTGGCCGGAAGGAGTGAAGCTTTCTTT
length: 18; size: .; D: TRBD1; J: TRBJ2-7; V: TRBV7-6; CDR3: CASSLGTPGQLNSYEQYF; DNA: TGTGCCAGCAGCTTAGGTACCCCGGGACAGCTGAACAGCTACGAGCAGTACTTC
length: 14; size: many; D: .; J: TRBJ1-5; V: TRBV2; CDR3: CASSQVGPNQPQHF; DNA: TGTGCCAGCAGTCAGGTAGGGCCCAATCAGCCCCAGCATTTT
length: 12; size: .; D: .; J: TRBJ1-2; V: TRBV19; CDR3: CATPEKGYGYTF; DNA: TGTGCCACGCCTGAGAAGGGGTATGGCTACACCTTC
length: 14; size: .; D: .; J: TRBJ2-6; V: TRBV29-1; CDR3: CSVEADSGANVLTF; DNA: TGCAGCGTTGAAGCAGACTCTGGGGCCAACGTCCTGACTTTC
length: 14; size: .; D: TRBD1; J: TRBJ2-7; V: TRBV7-9; CDR3: CASSLAQGAHEQYF; DNA: TGTGCCAGCAGCTTAGCCCAGGGGGCCCACGAGCAGTACTTC
length: 19; size: few; D: .; J: TRBJ2-2; V: TRBV7-3; CDR3: CASSLFPSGRPFGTGELFF; DNA: TGTGCCAGCAGCTTATTCCCCTCCGGTCGGCCCTTCGGCACCGGGGAGCTGTTTTTT
length: 15; size: many; D: TRBD1; J: TRBJ1-1; V: TRBV12-3/TRBV12-4; CDR3: CASSSGTGFGTEAFF; DNA: TGTGCCAGCAGTTCCGGGACAGGGTTTGGCACTGAAGCTTTCTTT
length: 16; size: .; D: TRBD1; J: TRBJ2-6; V: TRBV10-3; CDR3: CAISRDRGHGANVLTF; DNA: TGTGCCATCAGTCGGGACAGAGGCCACGGGGCCAACGTCCTGACTTTC
length: 15; size: .; D: .; J: TRBJ1-2; V: TRBV9; CDR3: CASSPTTGGPSDYTF; DNA: TGTGCCAGCAGCCCGACGACAGGAGGCCCGTCTGACTACACCTTC
length: 15; size: .; D: .; J: TRBJ2-2; V: TRBV2; CDR3: CASSEQGPNTGELFF; DNA: TGTGCCAGCAGTGAACAGGGGCCCAACACCGGGGAGCTGTTTTTT
length: 15; size: many; D: TRBD1; J: TRBJ1-1; V: TRBV5-1; CDR3: CASSLVDRVNTEAFF; DNA: TGCGCCAGCAGCTTGGTTGACAGGGTGAACACTGAAGCTTTCTTT
length: 12; size: few; D: .; J: TRBJ1-2; V: TRBV7-9; CDR3: CASSIYTDGYTF; DNA: TGTGCCAGCAGCATCTACACGGATGGCTACACCTTC
length: 17; size: many; D: TRBD1; J: TRBJ1-1; V: TRBV7-8; CDR3: CASSKQGFGGGNTEAFF; DNA: TGTGCCAGCAGTAAACAGGGGTTTGGGGGTGGCAACACTGAAGCTTTCTTT
length: 13; size: .; D: .; J: TRBJ1-4; V: TRBV7-2; CDR3: CASRPGLNEKLFF; DNA: TGTGCCAGCAGGCCGGGACTTAATGAAAAACTGTTTTTT
length: 13; size: many; D: .; J: TRBJ2-2; V: TRBV19; CDR3: CASSHAGGGELFF; DNA: TGTGCCAGTAGCCATGCCGGGGGCGGGGAGCTGTTTTTT
length: 16; size: .; D: .; J: TRBJ1-6; V: TRBV6-5; CDR3: CASSDLGHPGISPLHF; DNA: TGTGCCAGCAGTGACTTGGGACACCCAGGGATTTCACCCCTCCACTTT
length: 14; size: many; D: .; J: TRBJ1-1; V: TRBV6-2/TRBV6-3; CDR3: CASSYGGVNTEAFF; DNA: TGTGCCAGCAGTTACGGGGGCGTGAACACTGAAGCTTTCTTT
length: 14; size: few; D: .; J: TRBJ1-2; V: TRBV29-1; CDR3: CSVVDSSANYGYTF; DNA: TGCAGCGTTGTCGATTCGTCAGCGAACTATGGCTACACCTTC